The 16 T cell receptor beta chains in this list originate from one sample, sequenced in a study of blood T cells in healthy people across ages. Using a J-beta primer mix together with a sample-barcoded 5' primer, a second PCR was run for roughly 6 to 11 cycles. TCRdb re-called the 5' RACE reads through MiXCR, storing one row per CDR3 protein. The sample gives 1,500,000 or so distinct CDR3 sequences, approximately 42% of which show up once; about 4.1% is in the top ten. Sample: blood. These receptors came from a young woman in good health.

This sequence joins TRBV6-2 or TRBV6-3 and TRBJ2-7; D gene unclear. Germline loops: CDR1 MNHEY, CDR2 SVGEGT. The V end was cut by 7 bases, the J end by 0 bases, with 13 bases between. There are 14 residues in the CDR3. The CDR3 sequence: CASTDWLSSYEQYF. CDR3 DNA sequence: TGTGCCAGCACCGACTGGCTGAGCTCCTACGAGCAGTACTTC.

On this clonotype itself: An end of the junction does not agree with germline; a read error may underlie this. The V call is TRBV29-1, the J call TRBJ2-7; possible D gene TRBD1, 6 bases. CDR1 SQVTM and CDR2 ANQGSEA come from the germline V gene. The CDR3 is 13 amino acids. CDR3 nucleotides: TGCAACGTTGGGGGCCTCCTCCTACGCGAGCAGTACTTC. Translated, it gives CNVGGLLLREQYF.

The chain combines TRBV20-1 with TRBJ2-3, with D maybe TRBD2 (5 bases). The length of the CDR3 is 12 residues. The ends were cut back, 2 bases at V and 9 bases at J, with 12 bases in the middle. The germline gives CDR1 DFQATT, CDR2 SNEGSKA (reference sequence). The CDR3 DNA follows: TGCAGTGCTAGACCCCTTAGCGAGACGCAGTATTTT. This gives the protein CSARPLSETQYF.

This clonotype has a handful of counts. This rearrangement joins TRBV4-3 to TRBJ2-7; 10 bases fit TRBD1. The CDR3 sequence is 17 residues long. Germline trimming cut 7 bases from V and 5 bases from J; bases unmatched to any gene: 17. CDR1 LGHNA and CDR2 YSLEER come from the germline V gene. The CDR3 DNA is TGCGCCAGCACCTCTAAGTCCCCGACAGGGGGCAAAAACGAGCAGTACTTC. The encoded protein is CASTSKSPTGGKNEQYF.

The J gene is TRBJ2-1, the V gene TRBV28; 8 bases are a match to TRBD1. This CDR3 region has 14 residues. The J segment lost 13 bases and the V segment lost 1 base, leaving 9 bases of the junction unmatched. Germline V gene data show CDR1 as MDHEN and CDR2 as SYDVKM. The CDR3 DNA reads as TGTGCCAGCAGTTTATACAGGGGGGTGGAGACCCAGTTCTTC. Translation gives CASSLYRGVETQFF.

The chain employs TRBV20-1 and TRBJ2-5; D possibly corresponds to TRBD2 (5 bases). V was clipped by 4 bases and J by 2 bases, with 8 bases between them. Germline V gene data show CDR1 as DFQATT and CDR2 as SNEGSKA (reference sequence). This CDR3 is 12 amino acids long. Here the CDR3 reads CSATSPQETQYF. The CDR3 DNA reads as TGCAGTGCTACTAGCCCTCAAGAGACCCAGTACTTC.

This clonotype has just one count. The chain is built from TRBV20-1 and TRBJ2-3; D is uncertain. This CDR3 has 14 amino acids. The V and J ends lost 2 bases and 2 bases respectively, with 11 bases between them. Germline CDR1 DFQATT, CDR2 SNEGSKA (reference sequence). This chain's CDR3 is CSARLGFTTDTQYF. DNA of the CDR3: TGCAGTGCTAGATTAGGCTTTACCACAGATACGCAGTATTTT.

The chain recombines TRBV7-2 with TRBJ2-2; 10 bases are a match to TRBD2. Germline CDR1 and CDR2: SGHTA and FQGNSA. Trimming cost V 2 bases and J 8 bases; bases outside gene matches: 5. The CDR3 spans 15 residues. The CDR3 region has the DNA TGTGCCAGCAGCTTAAAACTAGCGGGACTAGGGGAGCTGTTTTTT. It translates to CASSLKLAGLGELFF.

V gene TRBV7-9 combines with J gene TRBJ2-7, with 8 bases lining up with TRBD2. Looked up from germline, CDR1 is SEHNR and CDR2 is FQNEAQ (reference sequence). The J segment lost 5 bases and the V segment lost 5 bases, leaving 11 bases of the junction unmatched. The CDR3 spans 15 residues. This chain's CDR3 is CASSPQGSGSHEQYF. CDR3 DNA sequence: TGTGCCAGCAGCCCCCAGGGAAGCGGGAGTCACGAGCAGTACTTC.

This clonotype was seen only a few times. V gene TRBV6-4 combines with J gene TRBJ2-7; D gene ambiguous. The V gene lost 2 bases and the J gene lost 2 bases, with 13 bases spanning the gap. The CDR3 totals 15 residues. Germline-derived CDR1 and CDR2 are MRHNA and SNTAGT. The CDR3 DNA reads as TGTGCCAGCAGTGACGATGGCGGCACCCCCTACGAGCAGTACTTC. Translated: CASSDDGGTPYEQYF.

Only a few counts were recorded for this clonotype. The rearrangement links TRBV20-1 to TRBJ1-5; the D is unclear. This CDR3 comprises 12 residues. V was shortened by 3 bases and J by 6 bases, with 9 bases between the two germline ends. CDR1 and CDR2 (germline): DFQATT, SNEGSKA (reference sequence). Written as DNA, the CDR3 is TGCAGTGCTAGCTCCCCCAGTCAGCCCCAGCATTTT. Amino acid sequence: CSASSPSQPQHF.

The chain joins TRBV3-1 to TRBJ2-5; 7 positions match TRBD1. The CDR3 covers 16 residues. In germline, CDR1 is LGHDT, CDR2 YNNKEL (reference sequence). J was trimmed by 1 base and V by 4 bases; bases with no gene match: 9. This CDR3 is CASSLRQGYSQETQYF. The CDR3 bases are TGTGCCAGCAGCCTAAGACAGGGCTACTCCCAAGAGACCCAGTACTTC.

The chain employs TRBV10-3 and TRBJ2-5, with D possibly matching TRBD1 (6 bases). The CDR3 covers 15 residues. With 4 bases removed from V and 11 bases from J, the gap between germline ends came to 23 bases. The germline CDR1 and CDR2 sequences are ENHRY and SYGVKD. The CDR3, as DNA: TGTGCCATCAGTGGTTATTCGGGGACACAGGGAGATCAGTACTTC. Residues: CAISGYSGTQGDQYF.

The chain combines TRBV6-5 with TRBJ1-5, with D unclear. Germline CDR1 and CDR2: MNHEY and SVGAGI. This CDR3 region has 14 residues. Trimming pared 2 bases from V and 5 bases from J, leaving 10 bases between. Here the CDR3 DNA reads TGTGCCAGCAGTTACGGGAGACGAGATCAGCCCCAGCATTTT. The encoded protein is CASSYGRRDQPQHF.

CDR3 in DNA: TGTGCCAGCAGCTCCCCTCTTAGCGGGGGGCGGGACGATGAGCAGTTCTTC. Translating it yields CASSSPLSGGRDDEQFF. The J gene is TRBJ2-1, the V gene TRBV11-2, with 10 positions matching TRBD2. V lost 4 bases and J lost 8; bases outside the gene matches: 14. The germline CDR1 and CDR2 sequences are SGHAT and FQNNGV. The CDR3 contains 17 residues.

The chain recombines TRBV3-1 with TRBJ1-2, with D possibly TRBD1 on 6 matching bases. Germline lookup yields CDR1 LGHDT and CDR2 YNNKEL (reference sequence). Trimming left V 4 bases short and J 2 bases short, with 14 bases between. This CDR3 is built from 15 residues. The CDR3 reads CASSLLPGHNYGYTF. The CDR3 DNA reads TGTGCCAGCAGCCTCCTGCCGGGACACAACTATGGCTACACCTTC. Full variable domain (outside the CDR3, taken from reference TRBV3-1 and TRBJ1-2): DTAVSQTPKYLVTQMGNDKSIKCEQNLGHDTMYWYKQDSKKFLKIMFSYNNKELIINETVPNRFSPKSPDKAHLNLHINSLELGDSAVYFCASSLLPGHNYGYTFGSGTRLTVV.